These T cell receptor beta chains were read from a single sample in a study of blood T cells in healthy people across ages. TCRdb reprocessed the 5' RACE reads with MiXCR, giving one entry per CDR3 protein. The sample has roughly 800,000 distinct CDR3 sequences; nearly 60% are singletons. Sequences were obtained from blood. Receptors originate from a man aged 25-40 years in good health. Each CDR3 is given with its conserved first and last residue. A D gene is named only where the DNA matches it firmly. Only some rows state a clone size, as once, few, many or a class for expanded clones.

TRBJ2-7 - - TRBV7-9 TGTGCCAGCAGCCGTGGTGGGCTACCTCCCTACGAGCAGTACTTC CASSRGGLPPYEQYF
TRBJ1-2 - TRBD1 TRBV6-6 TGTGCCACTACAAGCTGGACAGGCAAGGGGAACTATGGCTACACCTTC CATTSWTGKGNYGYTF
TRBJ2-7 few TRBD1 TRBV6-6 TGTGCCAGCAGAACCTCCGACAGGGGTAGGGGCTACGAGCAGTACTTC CASRTSDRGRGYEQYF
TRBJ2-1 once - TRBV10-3 TGTGCCATCAGTGAGTCGGGGGCGGGAGTAGAAGGAAATGAGCAGTTCTTC CAISESGAGVEGNEQFF
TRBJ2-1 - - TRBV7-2 TGTGCCAGCAGCCGTCAAGGGGGGAATGAGCAGTTCTTC CASSRQGGNEQFF
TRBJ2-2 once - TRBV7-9 TGTGCCAGCAGCTTTGGGACACAGAATTTTCCCGGGGAGCTGTTTTTT CASSFGTQNFPGELFF
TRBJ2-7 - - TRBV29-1 TGCAGCGTTGAAGAGGGAGGCTACGAGCAGTACTTC CSVEEGGYEQYF
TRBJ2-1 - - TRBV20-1 TGCGGTGCCCGAGACTCCTGGAGCTCCTACAATGAGCAGTTCTTC CGARDSWSSYNEQFF
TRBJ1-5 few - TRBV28 TGTGCCAGCACCACCGCGTTCGGGCGGGATAGCAATCAGCCCCAGCATTTT CASTTAFGRDSNQPQHF
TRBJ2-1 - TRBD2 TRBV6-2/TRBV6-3 TGTGCCAGCAGCGGCGGGAGGGGTTACAATGAGCAGTTCTTC CASSGGRGYNEQFF
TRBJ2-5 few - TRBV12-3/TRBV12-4 TGTGCCAGCAGTACAGGGAGGTTAGAGACCCAGTACTTC CASSTGRLETQYF
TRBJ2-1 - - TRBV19 TGTGCCAGTAGTCCCTCATTGGGGACCAATGAGCAGTTCTTC CASSPSLGTNEQFF
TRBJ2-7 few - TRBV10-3 TGTGCCATCAGGGGGGGAATTCTAACAGGCGAGCAGTACTTC CAIRGGILTGEQYF
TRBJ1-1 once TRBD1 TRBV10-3 TGTGCAATCAAGGGAGGAGGGGGCCAATTAAACACTGAAGCTTTCTTT CAIKGGGGQLNTEAFF
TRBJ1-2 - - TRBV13 TGTGCCAGCACCCGGCGGGAATCGGAGGGCTACACCTTC CASTRRESEGYTF
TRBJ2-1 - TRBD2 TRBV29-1 TGCAGCGTTGCCCTAGCGGGAGGTAGTGAGCAGTTCTTC CSVALAGGSEQFF
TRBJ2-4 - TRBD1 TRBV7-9 TGTGCCAGCAGCCCAAGAGGGGACAGGACCGGTCAGCAGTACTTC CASSPRGDRTGQQYF
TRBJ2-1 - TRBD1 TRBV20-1 TGCAGTGCCGATCGGACAGGGGACGATGAGCAGTTCTTC CSADRTGDDEQFF
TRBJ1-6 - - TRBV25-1 TGTGCCAGCAGTGAATCTCAGGGTTTTAATTCACCCCTCCACTTT CASSESQGFNSPLHF
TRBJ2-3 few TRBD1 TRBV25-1 TGTGCCAGCTCCAGACAGGGGGGAGATACGCAGTATTTT CASSRQGGDTQYF
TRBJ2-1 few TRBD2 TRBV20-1 TGCAGTGCTAGTAGCTGGGCCGGAACTAGCGGGAGGTCCAATGAGCAGTTCTTC CSASSWAGTSGRSNEQFF
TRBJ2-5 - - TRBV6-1 TGTGCCAGCAGTGAGTTGGCGCGGGAGACCCAGTACTTC CASSELARETQYF
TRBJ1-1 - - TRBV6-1 TGTGCCAGCAGTGAACTGGTAAATAGGGCTGAAGCTTTCTTT CASSELVNRAEAFF
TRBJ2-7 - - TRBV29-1 TGCAGCGTTCCCCAGGGCCCCGGTGCCAAGAAGGGGTACTTC CSVPQGPGAKKGYF
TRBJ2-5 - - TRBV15 TGTGCCACCAGCAGAGGCCCGATGAAAGAGACCCAGTACTTC CATSRGPMKETQYF
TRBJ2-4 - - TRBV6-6 TGTGCCAGCAGTTACGGGACATGGGACATTCAGTACTTC CASSYGTWDIQYF
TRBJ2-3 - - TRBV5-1 TGCGCCAGCAGGAACGACGGTACTAGCACAGATACGCAGTATTTT CASRNDGTSTDTQYF
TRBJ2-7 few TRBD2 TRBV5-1 TGCGCCAGCAGCTTGGATCGGGGGGGAGGAGAGCAGTACTTC CASSLDRGGGEQYF
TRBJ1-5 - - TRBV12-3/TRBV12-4 TGTGCCAGCAGTTTTAGGGCAGGGGGCAATCAGCCCCAGCATTTT CASSFRAGGNQPQHF
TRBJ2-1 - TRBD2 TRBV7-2 TGTGCCAGCAGCTTATGGACTAGCGGGGTGGGAAATGAGCAGTTCTTC CASSLWTSGVGNEQFF
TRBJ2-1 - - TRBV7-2 TGTGCCAGCAGCCGCTCGTCCAGTGGGTCCTACAATGAGCAGTTCTTC CASSRSSSGSYNEQFF
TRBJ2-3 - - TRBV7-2 TGTGCCAGCAGCCCACTAGGATTCCAAACAGATACGCAGTATTTT CASSPLGFQTDTQYF
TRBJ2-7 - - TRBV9 TGTGCCAGCAGCGTAGCCCTCTCGGGACCTTCCTACGAGCAGTACTTC CASSVALSGPSYEQYF
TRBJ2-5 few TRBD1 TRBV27 TGTGCCAGCTCCTGGACAGGGCCAGAGACCCAGTACTTC CASSWTGPETQYF
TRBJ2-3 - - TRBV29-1 TGCAGCGCCCGATTGGGTGCAGATACGCAGTATTTT CSARLGADTQYF
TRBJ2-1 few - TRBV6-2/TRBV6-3 TGTGCCAGCAGTTCGCGCGACTATCGAAGCGAGCAGTTCTTC CASSSRDYRSEQFF
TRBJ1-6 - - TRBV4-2 TGTGCCAGCAGCCAAGTAGAGGGAGCGGATAATTCACCCCTCCACTTT CASSQVEGADNSPLHF
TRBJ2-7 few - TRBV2 TGTGCCAGCAGGGAAACTAGGGCCTCCTACGAGCAGTACTTC CASRETRASYEQYF
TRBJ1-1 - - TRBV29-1 TGCAGCGTAACAGTGAACACTGAAGCTTTCTTT CSVTVNTEAFF
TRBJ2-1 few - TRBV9 TGTGCCAGCAGCGTGGGGGTTGAGCAGTTCTTC CASSVGVEQFF
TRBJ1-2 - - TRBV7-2 TGTGCCAGCAGAATGACCGGGAACTATGGCTACACCTTC CASRMTGNYGYTF